Below, 12 T cell receptor beta chains from the same sample are listed, as sequenced in a study of monozygotic twins with inflammatory bowel disease. TCRdb reprocessed the 5' RACE reads, with one entry per CDR3 protein and no DNA. The table lists more than 300,000 distinct CDR3 sequences. The sequencing input was blood. These receptors all stem from a human donor with ulcerative colitis or Crohn's disease, or a healthy co-twin of an affected twin (not recorded which).

The chain combines TRBV4-3 with TRBJ1-2. This CDR3 spans 15 amino acids. Germline loops: CDR1 LGHNA, CDR2 YSLEER. This CDR3 reads CASRQDPTARYGYTF.

The genes are TRBV20-1 and TRBJ2-3; the D call of TRBD1 rests on TCRdb alone, since no DNA is present to check it. CDR1 and CDR2 from the germline V gene are DFQATT and SNEGSKA (reference sequence). CDR3 length equals 15 residues. The CDR3 region is CSARARGRGGDTQYF.

The rearrangement uses TRBV7-9 and TRBJ2-7. Germline assignment: CDR1 SEHNR and CDR2 FQNEAQ (reference sequence). CDR3 size: 12 residues. CDR3 region: CASSLSGYEQYF.

The rearrangement uses TRBV7-9 and TRBJ2-5; TCRdb names TRBD1, which stays unverified in the absence of DNA. The CDR3 totals 16 residues. The V gene's germline CDR1 is SEHNR and CDR2 FQNEAQ (reference sequence). CDR3 loop: CASGLGGGGLQETQYF.

The chain recombines TRBV4-3 with TRBJ2-3; checking the TCRdb D call of TRBD1 is not possible without DNA. CDR1 is LGHNA, CDR2 YSLEER, per germline. The CDR3 contains 17 residues. The CDR3 sequence: CASSQDAQDRSTDTQYF.

The genes are TRBV5-1 and TRBJ1-2; TCRdb's D gene call, TRBD1, goes unchecked for lack of DNA. Germline values: CDR1 SGHRS, CDR2 YFSETQ. CDR3 length equals 14 residues. The CDR3 loop reads CASSLESSTGGYTF.

This chain joins TRBV11-2 and TRBJ1-1; TCRdb indicates TRBD1, and absent DNA this call remains unverified. The CDR3 has 15 residues. Looked up from germline, CDR1 is SGHAT and CDR2 is FQNNGV. This CDR3 reads CASSLDREPITEAFF.

The chain combines TRBV7-6 with TRBJ2-1; TCRdb's assignment of TRBD2 cannot be checked, as there is no DNA. This CDR3 comprises 15 residues. CDR1 is SGHVS, CDR2 FNYEAQ, per germline. CDR3 protein: CASSRTSGPKNEQFF.

V and J are TRBV18 and TRBJ1-4. The CDR3 runs 16 residues. The germline gives CDR1 KGHSH, CDR2 LQKENI. CDR3 sequence: CASSPRGASTNEKLFF.

The chain has TRBV7-3 and TRBJ2-6; as DNA is missing, the TRBD1 call by TCRdb cannot be tested. This CDR3 contains 15 residues. From germline, CDR1 is SGHTA and CDR2 FQGTGA. Here the CDR3 reads CASSFGTGGVNVLTF.

The chain joins TRBV7-2 to TRBJ1-2. This CDR3 spans 13 amino acids. The germline V gene has CDR1 SGHTA and CDR2 FQGNSA. This chain's CDR3 is CASSAGFGYGYTF.

The gene calls are TRBV5-1 and TRBJ2-2. This CDR3 comprises 15 residues. CDR1 and CDR2 (germline): SGHRS, YFSETQ. CDR3 protein: CASSLVPSGTGELFF.